These T cell receptor beta chains were read from a single sample in a study of T cell repertoires in cytomegalovirus infection. These receptors have no identified antigens. TCRdb processed the reads anew with MiXCR; each CDR3 protein has one entry. The data contain roughly 700,000 distinct CDR3 sequences, around 31% of them singletons. Sequenced material: cultured PBMCs, taken from culture after CMV antigen stimulation. The receptors originated from a human donor in good health (CMV status not recorded). Some clones in this sample may be carry-over from other donors' samples. The CDR3 runs from the conserved cysteine through the conserved F or W. Each record gives: D gene, J gene, V gene, clone size, CDR3 protein, CDR3 DNA. The D gene is left open where the match is weak. Not every row has a clone size; where given, it reads once, few, many or a size class.

-	TRBJ2-1	TRBV7-2	many	CASSSPSYNEQFF	TGTGCCAGCAGCTCTCCCTCCTACAATGAGCAGTTCTTC
TRBD1	TRBJ1-1	TRBV7-9	-	CASSFGGTGSFF	TGTGCCAGCAGCTTCGGCGGGACAGGGTCCTTCTTT
TRBD1	TRBJ2-5	TRBV7-2	few	CASSRGGSSETQYF	TGTGCCAGCAGTCGAGGGGGCTCGAGTGAGACCCAGTACTTC
-	TRBJ1-3	TRBV12-3/TRBV12-4	-	CASSLSSAGSGNTIYF	TGTGCCAGCAGTTTATCCTCAGCGGGTTCTGGAAACACCATATATTTT
-	TRBJ2-1	TRBV4-1	-	CASSPGVGEFF	TGCGCCAGCAGCCCGGGTGTTGGGGAGTTCTTC
TRBD1	TRBJ1-2	TRBV12-3/TRBV12-4	-	CASSAIRTGWEGGYTF	TGTGCCAGCAGTGCCATCCGGACAGGGTGGGAAGGCGGCTACACCTTC
-	TRBJ2-5	TRBV24-1	-	CATSDSGKETQYF	TGTGCCACCAGTGATTCAGGGAAAGAGACCCAGTACTTC
-	TRBJ2-3	TRBV7-6	few	CASSLGPAPTDTQYF	TGTGCCAGCAGCTTAGGACCAGCTCCCACAGATACGCAGTATTTT
-	TRBJ1-1	TRBV6-1	few	CASTGQWYTEAFF	TGTGCCAGCACCGGACAGTGGTACACTGAAGCTTTCTTT
-	TRBJ1-1	TRBV4-1	-	CASSQVGTGAEAFF	TGTGCCAGCAGCCAAGTGGGAACCGGAGCTGAAGCTTTCTTT
TRBD2	TRBJ2-5	TRBV3-1	few	CASSQDPTSGARQETQYF	TGTGCCAGCAGCCAAGATCCAACTAGCGGGGCGCGCCAAGAGACCCAGTACTTC
-	TRBJ2-1	TRBV20-1	-	CSFPLDARYNEQFF	TGCAGTTTTCCCCTCGATGCTCGGTACAATGAGCAGTTCTTC
-	TRBJ2-1	TRBV7-2	-	CASSFEGSLSEQFF	TGTGCCAGCAGCTTTGAGGGTAGCTTAAGTGAGCAGTTCTTC
-	TRBJ1-3	TRBV7-9	-	CASSLRSAAGNTIYF	TGTGCCAGCAGCTTAAGATCGGCGGCGGGAAACACCATATATTTT
-	TRBJ1-2	TRBV7-8	-	CASSLGAETGRYTF	TGTGCCAGCAGCTTAGGCGCAGAGACAGGACGCTACACCTTC
-	TRBJ2-7	TRBV7-2	many	CASSLGEVYEQYF	TGTGCCAGCAGTCTAGGGGAAGTCTACGAGCAGTACTTC
-	TRBJ1-4	TRBV7-2	-	CASSSTRLNEKLFF	TGTGCCAGCAGCTCGACGAGATTGAATGAAAAACTGTTTTTT
TRBD1	TRBJ1-6	TRBV12-3/TRBV12-4	-	CASSGQGSPLHF	TGTGCCAGCAGTGGACAGGGTTCACCCCTCCACTTT
TRBD1	TRBJ1-6	TRBV2	-	CASRGQGVYSPLHF	TGTGCCAGCAGAGGACAGGGGGTATATTCACCCCTCCACTTT